This TCR beta chain was recovered during a study of cytomegalovirus exposure and HLA in healthy donors. The study, taken as a whole, reports: In a later analysis, first-cohort TCR clusters were found to tend to co-occur in the 130 or so validation repertoires.

Details on this clone: The antigen is not known.

CDR1 and CDR2 (germline): SEHNR, FQNEAQ (reference sequence). CDR3 length: 15 amino acids. V trimming: 7 bases; J trimming: 6 bases; junction bases outside the gene matches: 9. Sequencing was performed with immunoSEQ multiplex PCR; in TCRdb, only in-frame clones are kept and a portion is missing. The sample includes about 220,000 clones, roughly 88% of them seen just once. The source is a woman in her thirties in good health and CMV-seropositive. J is TRBJ1-5 and V is TRBV7-9; 10 bases agree with TRBD1. Sequencing was carried out using PBMCs. CDR3 sequence reads: CASTAGTGVAQPQHF. For the CDR3, the DNA is TGTGCCAGCACCGCCGGGACAGGGGTTGCTCAGCCCCAGCATTTT.